This T cell receptor beta chain stems from a study of cytomegalovirus exposure and HLA in healthy donors. As for this clone: What it recognizes is unknown.

Overall study results and limits: Per published reports, the classifier diagnosed cytomegalovirus status with high specificity and sensitivity. The study listed under 200 cytomegalovirus-associated TCR beta chains.

V shed 5 bases and J 7 bases; nucleotides not matched to a gene: 13. Germline V gene lookup returns CDR1 SGHAT and CDR2 FQNNGV. CDR3 length: 16 residues. Primers included in the PCR were 60 Vbeta and 13 Jbeta primers. TCRdb's copy holds only in-frame clones and misses some; the assay was immunoSEQ multiplex PCR. This sample has more than 110,000 clones; around three quarters occur once, and the top ten carry approximately 2%. The rearrangement links TRBV11-2 to TRBJ2-1; 8 nucleotides line up with TRBD1. Sequenced: PBMCs. The source of this sequence is a woman aged 55-70 years in good health and CMV-seropositive. CDR3 amino acids: CASSLSIQGALNEQFF. In DNA form, the CDR3 reads TGTGCCAGCAGCCTTAGTATCCAGGGGGCGCTGAATGAGCAGTTCTTC.